This T cell receptor beta chain was sequenced during a study of shared clonotypes between healthy human individuals. Germline CDR1 and CDR2: PRHDT and FYEKMQ (reference sequence). The V and J ends lost 5 bases and 0 bases, in that order; junction bases with no gene match: 10. This CDR3 contains 19 residues. Measured with immunoSEQ multiplex PCR; TCRdb has only the in-frame clones, and not every one. The profile covers approximately 530,000 clones, with almost 97% appearing a single time and roughly 0.06% taken by the ten largest. The TCR originated in a woman under 40 in good health. Specimen: naive CD4+ T cells sorted from blood. Described subset: CD45RA+ positively selected. V gene TRBV13 combines with J gene TRBJ2-1, with 13 bases matching TRBD2. DNA for the CDR3: TGTGCCAGCAGCCTACCGACTAGCGGGAGGACAAGCTCCTACAATGAGCAGTTCTTC. Its protein is CASSLPTSGRTSSYNEQFF. The whole variable domain, filled in from reference TRBV13 and TRBJ2-1, reads AAGVIQSPRHLIKEKRETATLKCYPIPRHDTVYWYQQGPGQDPQFLISFYEKMQSDKGSIPDRFSAQQFSDYHSELNMSSLELGDSALYFCASSLPTSGRTSSYNEQFFGPGTRLTVL.